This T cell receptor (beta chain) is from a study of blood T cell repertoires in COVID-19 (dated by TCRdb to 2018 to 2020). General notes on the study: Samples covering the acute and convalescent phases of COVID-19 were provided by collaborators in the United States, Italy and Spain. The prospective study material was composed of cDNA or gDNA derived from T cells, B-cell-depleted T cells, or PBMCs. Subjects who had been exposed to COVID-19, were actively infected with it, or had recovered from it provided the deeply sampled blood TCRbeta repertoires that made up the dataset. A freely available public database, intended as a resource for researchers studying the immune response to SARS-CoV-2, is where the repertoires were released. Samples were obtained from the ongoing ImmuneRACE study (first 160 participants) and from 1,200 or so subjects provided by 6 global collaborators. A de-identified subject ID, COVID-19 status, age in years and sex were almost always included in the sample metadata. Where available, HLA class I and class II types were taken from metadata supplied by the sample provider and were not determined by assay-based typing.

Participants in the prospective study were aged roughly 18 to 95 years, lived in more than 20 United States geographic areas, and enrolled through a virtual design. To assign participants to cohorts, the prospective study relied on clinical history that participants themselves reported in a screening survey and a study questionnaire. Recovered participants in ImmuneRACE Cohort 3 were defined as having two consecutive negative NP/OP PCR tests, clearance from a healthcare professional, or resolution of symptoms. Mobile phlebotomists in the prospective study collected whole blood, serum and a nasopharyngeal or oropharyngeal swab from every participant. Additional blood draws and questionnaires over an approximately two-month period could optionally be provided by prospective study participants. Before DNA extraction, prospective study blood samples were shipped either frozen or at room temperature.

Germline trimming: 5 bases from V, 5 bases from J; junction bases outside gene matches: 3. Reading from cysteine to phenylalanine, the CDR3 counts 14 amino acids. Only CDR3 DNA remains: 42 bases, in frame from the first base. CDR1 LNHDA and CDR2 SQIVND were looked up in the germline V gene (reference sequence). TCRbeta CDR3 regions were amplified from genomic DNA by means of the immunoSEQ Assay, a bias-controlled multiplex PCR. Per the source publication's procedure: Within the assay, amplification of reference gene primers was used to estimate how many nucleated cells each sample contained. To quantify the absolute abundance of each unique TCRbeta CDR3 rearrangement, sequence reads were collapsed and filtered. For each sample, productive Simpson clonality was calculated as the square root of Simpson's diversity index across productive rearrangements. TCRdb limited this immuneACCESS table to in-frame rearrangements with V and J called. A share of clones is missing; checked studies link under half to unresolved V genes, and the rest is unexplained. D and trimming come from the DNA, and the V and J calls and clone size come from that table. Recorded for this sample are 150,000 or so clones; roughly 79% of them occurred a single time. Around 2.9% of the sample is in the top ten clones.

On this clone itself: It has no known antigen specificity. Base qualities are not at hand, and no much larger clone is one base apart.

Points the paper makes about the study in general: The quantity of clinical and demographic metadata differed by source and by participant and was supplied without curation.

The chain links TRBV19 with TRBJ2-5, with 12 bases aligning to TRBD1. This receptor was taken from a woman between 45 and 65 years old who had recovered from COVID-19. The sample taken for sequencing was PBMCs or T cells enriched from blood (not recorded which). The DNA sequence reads TGTGCCAGTAGTGGGACAGGGGGCACCGAGACCCAGTACTTC. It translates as CASSGTGGTETQYF.